This TCR beta chain was sequenced in a study of shared clonotypes between healthy human individuals. Study-level results: Estimated richness was generally greater in naive than memory subsets. Against clonotypes common to all four donors, non-shared ones had lower generation probabilities. With few donors, the genetic and exposure-history diversity represented was limited.

Germline lookup yields CDR1 MDHEN and CDR2 SYDVKM. This CDR3 spans 12 amino acids. Trimming took off 7 bases at V and 14 bases at J, with 17 bases between the two ends. This table comes from immunoSEQ multiplex PCR, and its TCRdb copy is limited to in-frame clones, with some not included. The table shows approximately 1.4 million clones, with 95% to 99% occurring only once. A CD45RA-negative memory subset and a CD45RA+ naive subset were separated from the CD4+ cells. As regards this clone: Antigen specificity is unknown.

The sequenced sample was naive CD4+ T cells sorted from blood. As to subset: CD45RA+ positively selected. This receptor was identified in a young man in good health. The V and J genes are TRBV28 and TRBJ1-4; no firm D call. Here the CDR3 reads CASTASEERLFF. Written as DNA, the CDR3 is TGTGCCAGCACCGCTTCCGAAGAAAGGCTGTTTTTT. The variable domain in full, with the rest retrieved from reference TRBV28 and TRBJ1-4, is DVKVTQSSRYLVKRTGEKVFLECVQDMDHENMFWYRQDPGLGLRLIYFSYDVKMKEKGDIPEGYSVSREKKERFSLILESASTNQTSMYLCASTASEERLFFGSGTQLSVL.